This TCR beta chain was sequenced for a study of T cell responses to AZD1222 COVID-19 vaccine. In regard to this clone: The antigen is undetermined.

Study conclusions and caveats: Clonal diversity was possibly underestimated, and white British individuals and females predominated among donors. Spike-specific TCR breadth and depth both grew after two AZD1222 doses.

Repertoires were generated with immunoSEQ multiplex PCR, while TCRdb's copy carries only in-frame clones and drops some. In the table there are 100,000 to 150,000 clones, approximately 90% of which are singletons. The germline CDR1 and CDR2 sequences are LNHDA and SQIVND (reference sequence). The CDR3 totals 12 residues. Between the trimmed V and J ends, which lost 5 bases and 5 bases, there was a span of 9 bases. The origin of this receptor is an adult in good health. Sequenced material: peripheral blood, taken on day 0 of AZD1222 vaccination. The chain uses TRBV19 and TRBJ2-5; the D is unclear. Here the CDR3 DNA reads TGTGCCAGTAGTGGGGTTTACGAGACCCAGTACTTC. Amino acids: CASSGVYETQYF.